The 27 T cell receptor beta chains listed next were all sequenced from one sample in a study of chemoradiotherapy in HPV16-positive cancers. Method: immunoSEQ multiplex PCR; TCRdb's copy keeps in-frame clones and lacks some. The table has about 29,000 clones, around 90% seen once. Source: blood, taken from a patient who underwent chemoradiotherapy. These receptors were obtained from a human donor with HPV-associated anogenital cancer.

The chain employs TRBV15 and TRBJ1-1; TRBD1 aligns across 8 bases. The V and J ends lost 4 bases and 5 bases, in that order; junction bases with no gene match: 12. Germline values: CDR1 LNHNV, CDR2 YYDKDF (reference sequence). This CDR3 has 16 residues. The CDR3 region is CATSTTGQGGLTEAFF. The CDR3 DNA sequence: TGTGCCACCAGCACTACCGGACAGGGCGGATTGACTGAAGCTTTCTTT.

This chain connects TRBV6-5 to TRBJ2-7, with D perhaps matching TRBD1 (5 bases). Trimming stripped 0 bases from V and 3 bases from J, with 12 bases between. The CDR3 runs to 15 residues. Germline CDR1 and CDR2: MNHEY and SVGAGI. Written as DNA, the CDR3 is TGTGCCAGCAGTTACTCTCAAACAGGACGCTACGAGCAGTACTTC. This sequence encodes CASSYSQTGRYEQYF.

The gene calls are TRBV5-6 and TRBJ2-2; D uncertain. The CDR3 spans 12 residues. The V gene lost 2 bases and the J gene lost 8 bases, with 7 bases spanning the gap. Germline V lookup: CDR1 SGHDT, CDR2 YYEEEE. Here the CDR3 DNA reads TGTGCCAGCAGCTTCCAGACGGGGGAGCTGTTTTTT. As protein: CASSFQTGELFF.

The chain is built from TRBV6-1 and TRBJ2-1, with a possible D match to TRBD2 (5 bases). This CDR3 comprises 10 residues. The V gene lost 8 bases and the J gene lost 10 bases, with 9 bases spanning the gap. The germline V gene has CDR1 MNHNS and CDR2 SASEGT. Written as DNA, the CDR3 is TGTGCCAGCGAACTAGGAGAGCAGTTCTTC. It specifies CASELGEQFF.

The chain employs TRBV6-1 and TRBJ2-3; D is undetermined. Germline V gene sequence: CDR1 MNHNS, CDR2 SASEGT. This CDR3 is 15 amino acids long. V was shortened by 8 bases and J by 0 bases, with 15 bases between the two germline ends. CDR3 sequence: CASGMLGSSTDTQYF. CDR3 DNA sequence: TGTGCCAGCGGGATGTTGGGGTCTAGCACAGATACGCAGTATTTT.

This chain links TRBV5-1 with TRBJ2-5; 9 bases fit TRBD2. Germline V gene sequence: CDR1 SGHRS, CDR2 YFSETQ. This CDR3 comprises 15 residues. V was pared by 4 bases and J by 2 bases, with 6 bases of the junction left unmatched. CDR3 residues: CASSPGLALQETQYF. CDR3 sequence (DNA): TGCGCCAGCAGCCCGGGACTAGCCCTTCAAGAGACCCAGTACTTC.

The chain combines TRBV30 with TRBJ1-5; tentative D call: TRBD1 (6 bases). Germline V gene sequence: CDR1 GTSNPN, CDR2 SVGIG (reference sequence). This CDR3 has 15 residues. V lost 5 bases and J lost 2, with 16 bases in between. CDR3 sequence (DNA): TGTGCCTGGGGCTCGGGGACATTAGGCAATCAGCCCCAGCATTTT. Protein: CAWGSGTLGNQPQHF.

The rearrangement uses TRBV6-5 and TRBJ2-5, with TRBD2 matching over 7 bases. The CDR3 is 13 amino acids. Germline V gives CDR1 MNHEY, CDR2 SVGAGI. Trimming cost V 1 base and J 5 bases; bases outside gene matches: 1. In DNA form, the CDR3 reads TGTGCCAGCAGTTACTTCGGGAGGGAGACCCAGTACTTC. The encoded protein is CASSYFGRETQYF.

The CDR3 reads CASRPTGGVTGELFF. Written as DNA, the CDR3 is TGTGCCAGCAGACCTACAGGGGGCGTCACCGGGGAGCTGTTTTTT. The V and J genes are TRBV4-2 and TRBJ2-2, with TRBD1 matching 9 bases. Germline CDR1 LGHNA, CDR2 YNFKEQ. Losses at the gene ends were 6 bases for V and 4 bases for J; bases not matched to a gene: 6. The CDR3 consists of 15 residues.

This sequence joins TRBV5-6 and TRBJ1-1, with D possibly matching TRBD1 (6 bases). The CDR3 totals 14 residues. V lost 0 bases and J 3 bases, leaving 9 bases between the germline ends. In germline, CDR1 is SGHDT, CDR2 YYEEEE. CDR3 in DNA: TGTGCCAGCAGCTTGGTTCACAGGGACACTGAAGCTTTCTTT. Residues: CASSLVHRDTEAFF. The full variable domain, completed using reference TRBV5-6 and TRBJ1-1, is DAGVTQSPTHLIKTRGQQVTLRCSPKSGHDTVSWYQQALGQGPQFIFQYYEEEERQRGNFPDRFSGHQFPNYSSELNVNALLLGDSALYLCASSLVHRDTEAFFGQGTRLTVV.

The J gene is TRBJ1-3, the V gene TRBV4-3; D is unresolved. Germline V gene lookup returns CDR1 LGHNA and CDR2 YSLEER. Between the trimmed V and J ends, which lost 4 bases and 4 bases, there was a span of 5 bases. The CDR3 has 12 residues. DNA for the CDR3: TGCGCCAGCAGCCCCGAGGGAAACACCATATATTTT. It encodes CASSPEGNTIYF.

This clone came up once. V and J are TRBV2 and TRBJ2-3; 9 bases are shared with TRBD1. Per the germline V gene, CDR1 is SNHLY and CDR2 is FYNNEI. Germline trimming cut 3 bases from V and 5 bases from J; bases unmatched to any gene: 6. The CDR3 length is 15 residues. The CDR3 DNA follows: TGTGCCAGCAGTGATACAGGGGGCGGAGGAGATACGCAGTATTTT. It translates to CASSDTGGGGDTQYF.

This clone is a singleton in its sample. The rearrangement links TRBV6-6 to TRBJ2-3; D is uncertain. Per the germline V gene, CDR1 is MNHNY and CDR2 is SVGAGI (reference sequence). Deletions cut 2 bases from V and 0 bases from J, with 6 bases between. The CDR3 is made up of 14 amino acids. DNA for the CDR3: TGTGCCAGCAGTTACGCAGCTAGCACAGATACGCAGTATTTT. It codes for CASSYAASTDTQYF.

The rearrangement links TRBV2 to TRBJ2-3; 11 nucleotides line up with TRBD2. The germline V gene has CDR1 SNHLY and CDR2 FYNNEI. The V and J ends lost 7 bases and 1 base, in that order; junction bases with no gene match: 4. The CDR3 has 15 residues. CDR3 residues: CASTLLAGGTDTQYF. In DNA form, the CDR3 reads TGTGCCAGCACCCTACTAGCGGGGGGCACAGATACGCAGTATTTT.

The chain combines TRBV5-1 with TRBJ1-1; 8 bases align to TRBD1. The CDR3 sequence is 14 residues long. Germline lookup yields CDR1 SGHRS and CDR2 YFSETQ. V gave up 3 bases and J gave up 5 bases; unmatched junction bases: 6. CDR3 in amino acids: CASSSGQGVTEAFF. The CDR3 coding sequence is TGCGCCAGCAGCTCCGGACAGGGTGTAACTGAAGCTTTCTTT.

This clone was observed once. The V and J genes are TRBV7-2 and TRBJ2-2, with D possibly TRBD2 on 6 matching bases. Germline V gives CDR1 SGHTA, CDR2 FQGNSA. The V end lost 4 bases, the J end lost 9 bases, and 21 bases lay between the germline ends. The CDR3 has 16 amino acids. CDR3 loop: CASSSTLGLTRRELFF. The CDR3 DNA is TGTGCCAGCAGCTCAACCTTGGGACTGACTAGAAGGGAGCTGTTTTTT.

On this clone itself: The same CDR3 also results from other DNA sequences found in this sample. The rearrangement uses TRBV28 and TRBJ1-1, with unresolved D. With 5 bases removed from V and 0 bases from J, the gap between germline ends came to 4 bases. Germline CDR1 reads MDHEN; CDR2 reads SYDVKM. The CDR3 contains 12 residues. The CDR3 nucleotides read TGTGCCAGCAGTCCCTTGAACACTGAAGCTTTCTTT. Translating gives CASSPLNTEAFF.

The genes are TRBV6-5 and TRBJ2-2; 7 bases are shared with TRBD2. This CDR3 spans 15 amino acids. J gave up 7 bases and V 0 bases, and 5 bases lay outside the gene matches. The germline CDR1 and CDR2 sequences are MNHEY and SVGAGI. CDR3 loop: CASSYSRRGDGELFF. CDR3 DNA sequence: TGTGCCAGCAGTTACTCGCGTCGGGGGGACGGGGAGCTGTTTTTT.

This clone was seen a single time. The rearrangement uses TRBV5-4 and TRBJ2-1, with 9 bases fitting TRBD1. In germline, CDR1 is SGHNT, CDR2 YYREEE (reference sequence). This CDR3 is 17 amino acids long. With V trimmed by 4 bases and J by 0 bases, 8 bases remained unmatched. The DNA for the CDR3 is TGTGCCAGCAGCCCGGGACAGGGCCGGAGCTCCTACAATGAGCAGTTCTTC. Translated: CASSPGQGRSSYNEQFF.

The CDR3, as DNA: TGTGCCAGCAGCTTAATCAGGGAGTGGAGCACAGATACGCAGTATTTT. Amino acids: CASSLIREWSTDTQYF. The chain joins TRBV7-2 to TRBJ2-3; either TRBD1 or TRBD2 may supply D (5 bases each). Germline V CDR1 and CDR2: SGHTA, FQGNSA. V was pared by 2 bases and J by 0 bases, with 12 bases between. The CDR3 sequence is 16 residues long.

The chain carries TRBV25-1 and TRBJ2-3, with D possibly being TRBD2 (6 bases). V lost 3 bases to trimming and J lost 0 bases, with 10 bases between them. The CDR3 contains 15 residues. The germline CDR1 and CDR2 sequences are MGHDK and SYGVNS. The CDR3 loop reads CASSDSGTSTDTQYF. The CDR3 DNA reads as TGTGCCAGCAGTGACTCGGGGACTAGCACAGATACGCAGTATTTT.

The chain is built from TRBV25-1 and TRBJ1-4; TRBD1 might be the D (5 bases). The germline gives CDR1 MGHDK, CDR2 SYGVNS. CDR3 length: 16 residues. Deletions cut 1 base from V and 0 bases from J, with 9 bases between. This chain's CDR3 is CASSESGTPTNEKLFF. Here the CDR3 DNA reads TGTGCCAGCAGTGAATCCGGGACCCCAACTAATGAAAAACTGTTTTTT.

The chain employs TRBV6-5 and TRBJ2-4; D is ambiguous. Between the trimmed V and J ends, which lost 2 bases and 0 bases, there was a span of 11 bases. There are 16 residues in the CDR3. Germline values: CDR1 MNHEY, CDR2 SVGAGI. The CDR3 DNA sequence: TGTGCCAGCAGTTACCTCCCCCTTGGAGCCAAAAACATTCAGTACTTC. It codes for CASSYLPLGAKNIQYF.

The chain is built from TRBV11-2 and TRBJ1-5; 8 nucleotides align to TRBD1. V shed 5 bases, J shed 2 bases, and the junction held 5 bases outside the gene matches. The CDR3 contains 15 residues. Germline CDR1 SGHAT, CDR2 FQNNGV. DNA for the CDR3: TGTGCCAGCAGCCGCGACAGGGGTGGCAATCAGCCCCAGCATTTT. Translation gives CASSRDRGGNQPQHF. Full variable domain (rest looked up from reference TRBV11-2 and TRBJ1-5): EAGVAQSPRYKIIEKRQSVAFWCNPISGHATLYWYQQILGQGPKLLIQFQNNGVVDDSQLPKDRFSAERLKGVDSTLKIQPAKLEDSAVYLCASSRDRGGNQPQHFGDGTRLSIL.

V gene TRBV30 combines with J gene TRBJ2-4; D is unclear. The germline V gene encodes CDR1 GTSNPN and CDR2 SVGIG (reference sequence). Deletions cut 2 bases from V and 0 bases from J, with 5 bases between. This CDR3 is built from 13 residues. In DNA form, the CDR3 reads TGTGCCTGGAGTCCCTTAGCCAAAAACATTCAGTACTTC. Translation: CAWSPLAKNIQYF.

This clone was picked up one time. V and J are TRBV18 and TRBJ2-2; 8 bases are a match to TRBD2. This CDR3 is 15 amino acids long. CDR1 and CDR2 from the germline V gene are KGHSH and LQKENI. The J segment lost 2 bases and the V segment lost 3 bases, leaving 2 bases of the junction unmatched. The CDR3, as DNA: TGTGCCAGCTCACCCGGGGGGGCCAACACCGGGGAGCTGTTTTTT. It codes for CASSPGGANTGELFF.

CDR3 region: CASSVGQGASGELFF. CDR3 bases: TGTGCCAGCAGCGTAGGGCAGGGGGCCTCGGGAGAGCTGTTTTTT. The V gene is TRBV9, the J gene TRBJ2-2; TRBD1 matches 8 bases. V shed 0 bases, J shed 11 bases, and the junction held 9 bases outside the gene matches. The CDR3 loop spans 15 amino acids. Germline CDR1 is SGDLS and CDR2 is YYNGEE.